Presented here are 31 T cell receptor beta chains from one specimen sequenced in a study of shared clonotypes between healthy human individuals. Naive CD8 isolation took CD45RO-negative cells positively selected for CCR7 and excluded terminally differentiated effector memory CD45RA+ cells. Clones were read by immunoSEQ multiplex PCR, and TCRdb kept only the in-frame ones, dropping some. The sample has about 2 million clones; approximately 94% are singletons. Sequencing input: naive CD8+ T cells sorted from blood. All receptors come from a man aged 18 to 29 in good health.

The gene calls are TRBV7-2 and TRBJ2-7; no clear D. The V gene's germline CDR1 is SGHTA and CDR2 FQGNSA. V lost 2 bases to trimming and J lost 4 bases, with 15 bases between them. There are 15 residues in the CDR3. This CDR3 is CASSLRPGPIYEQYF. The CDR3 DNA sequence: TGTGCCAGCAGCTTACGTCCGGGCCCGATATACGAGCAGTACTTC. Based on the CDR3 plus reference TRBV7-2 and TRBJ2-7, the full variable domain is GAGVSQSPSNKVTEKGKDVELRCDPISGHTALYWYRQSLGQGLEFLIYFQGNSAPDKSGLPSDRFSAERTGGSVSTLTIQRTQQEDSAVYLCASSLRPGPIYEQYFGPGTRLTVT.

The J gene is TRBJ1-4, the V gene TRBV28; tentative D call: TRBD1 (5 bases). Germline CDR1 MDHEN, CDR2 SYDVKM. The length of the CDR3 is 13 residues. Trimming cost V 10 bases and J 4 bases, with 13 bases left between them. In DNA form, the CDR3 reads TGTGCCACCGGGGGAGAATTTAATGAAAAACTGTTTTTT. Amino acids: CATGGEFNEKLFF.

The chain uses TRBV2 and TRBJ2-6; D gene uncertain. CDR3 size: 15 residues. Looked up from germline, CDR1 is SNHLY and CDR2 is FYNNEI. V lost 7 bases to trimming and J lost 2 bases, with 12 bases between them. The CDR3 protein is CASTTTPAGANVLTF. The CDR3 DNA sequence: TGTGCCAGCACTACTACCCCGGCTGGGGCCAACGTCCTGACTTTC.

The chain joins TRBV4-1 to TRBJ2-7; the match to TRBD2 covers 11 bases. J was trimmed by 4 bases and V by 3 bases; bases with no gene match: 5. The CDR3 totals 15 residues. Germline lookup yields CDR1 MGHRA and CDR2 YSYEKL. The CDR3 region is CASSHVAGGLYEQYF. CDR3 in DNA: TGCGCCAGCAGCCATGTAGCGGGAGGGCTATACGAGCAGTACTTC.

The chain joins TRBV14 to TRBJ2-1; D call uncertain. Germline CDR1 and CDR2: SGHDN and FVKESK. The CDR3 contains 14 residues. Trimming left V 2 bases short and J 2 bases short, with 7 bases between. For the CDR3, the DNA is TGTGCCAGCAGCCAAATCCGGGCCTACAATGAGCAGTTCTTC. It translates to CASSQIRAYNEQFF.

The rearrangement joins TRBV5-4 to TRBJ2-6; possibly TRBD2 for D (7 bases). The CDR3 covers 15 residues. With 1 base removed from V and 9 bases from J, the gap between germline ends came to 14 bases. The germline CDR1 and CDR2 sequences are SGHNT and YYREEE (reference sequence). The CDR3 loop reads CASSLWGGADNVLTF. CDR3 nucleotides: TGTGCCAGCAGCTTGTGGGGGGGGGCCGACAACGTCCTGACTTTC.

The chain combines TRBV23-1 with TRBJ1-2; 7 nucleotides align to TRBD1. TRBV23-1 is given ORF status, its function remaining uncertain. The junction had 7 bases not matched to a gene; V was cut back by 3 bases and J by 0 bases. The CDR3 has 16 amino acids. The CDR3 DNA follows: TGCGCCAGCAGTCATCACGGACAGGTATCTAACTATGGCTACACCTTC. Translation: CASSHHGQVSNYGYTF.

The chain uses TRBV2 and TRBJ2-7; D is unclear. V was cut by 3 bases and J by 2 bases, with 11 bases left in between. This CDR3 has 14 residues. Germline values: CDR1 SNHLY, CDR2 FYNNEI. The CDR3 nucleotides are TGTGCCAGCAGTGACGCCGGGCGAACCTACGAGCAGTACTTC. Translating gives CASSDAGRTYEQYF.

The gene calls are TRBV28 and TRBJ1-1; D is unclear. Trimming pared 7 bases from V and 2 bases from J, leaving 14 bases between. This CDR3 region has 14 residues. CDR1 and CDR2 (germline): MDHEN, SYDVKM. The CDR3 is CASTPGGENTEAFF. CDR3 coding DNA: TGTGCCAGCACCCCTGGCGGGGAAAACACTGAAGCTTTCTTT.

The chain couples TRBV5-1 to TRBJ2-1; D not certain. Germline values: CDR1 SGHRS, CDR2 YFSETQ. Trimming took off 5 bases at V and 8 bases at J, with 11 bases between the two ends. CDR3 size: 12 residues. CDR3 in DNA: TGCGCCAGCAGACCCGAGCGAGATGAGCAGTTCTTC. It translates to CASRPERDEQFF.

CDR3 bases: TGTGCCAGCAGTGAGGGCCGAGAGTTGGATACGCAGTATTTT. This codes for CASSEGRELDTQYF. This chain joins TRBV2 and TRBJ2-3, with D unresolved. CDR1 and CDR2 from the germline V gene are SNHLY and FYNNEI. This CDR3 comprises 14 residues. The ends were cut back, 3 bases at V and 6 bases at J, with 13 bases in the middle. Full variable domain (rest looked up from reference TRBV2 and TRBJ2-3): EPEVTQTPSHQVTQMGQEVILRCVPISNHLYFYWYRQILGQKVEFLVSFYNNEISEKSEIFDDQFSVERPDGSNFTLKIRSTKLEDSAMYFCASSEGRELDTQYFGPGTRLTVL.

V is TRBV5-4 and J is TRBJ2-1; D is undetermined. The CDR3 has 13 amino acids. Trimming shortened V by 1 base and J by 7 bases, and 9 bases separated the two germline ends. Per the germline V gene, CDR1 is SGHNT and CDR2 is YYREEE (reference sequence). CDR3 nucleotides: TGTGCCAGCAGCTTGTCCGGGTTAAATGAGCAGTTCTTC. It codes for CASSLSGLNEQFF.

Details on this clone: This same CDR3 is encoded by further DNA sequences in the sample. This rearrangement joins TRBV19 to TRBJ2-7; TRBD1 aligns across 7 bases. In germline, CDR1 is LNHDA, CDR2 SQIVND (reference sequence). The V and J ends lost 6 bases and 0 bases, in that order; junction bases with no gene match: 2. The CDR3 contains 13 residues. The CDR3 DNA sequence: TGTGCCAGTAGGCCAGGGGGCTCCTACGAGCAGTACTTC. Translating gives CASRPGGSYEQYF.

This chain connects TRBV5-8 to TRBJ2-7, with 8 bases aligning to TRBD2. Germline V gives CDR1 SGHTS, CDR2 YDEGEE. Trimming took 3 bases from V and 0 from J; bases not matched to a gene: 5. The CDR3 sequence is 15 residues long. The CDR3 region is CASSYSGEASYEQYF. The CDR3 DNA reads TGTGCCAGCAGCTATAGCGGGGAAGCCTCCTACGAGCAGTACTTC.

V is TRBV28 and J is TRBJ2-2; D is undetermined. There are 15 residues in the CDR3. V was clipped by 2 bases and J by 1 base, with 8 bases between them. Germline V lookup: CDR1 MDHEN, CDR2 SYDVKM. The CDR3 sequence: CASSLDQENTGELFF. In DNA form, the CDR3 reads TGTGCCAGCAGTTTAGATCAAGAGAACACCGGGGAGCTGTTTTTT.

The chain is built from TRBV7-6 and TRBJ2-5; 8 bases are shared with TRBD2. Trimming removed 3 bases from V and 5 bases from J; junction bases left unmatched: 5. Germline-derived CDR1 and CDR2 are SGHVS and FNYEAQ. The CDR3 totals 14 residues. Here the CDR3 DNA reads TGTGCCAGCAGCTTTGGACTAGCTGAGGAGACCCAGTACTTC. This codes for CASSFGLAEETQYF.

CDR3: CASSYSSPRYGYTF. In DNA, the CDR3 is TGTGCCAGCAGTTACTCGAGTCCGCGCTATGGCTACACCTTC. This chain uses TRBV6-5 with TRBJ1-2; the D is unclear. V lost 0 bases and J 4 bases, leaving 9 bases between the germline ends. Germline-derived CDR1 and CDR2 are MNHEY and SVGAGI. The CDR3 length is 14 residues.

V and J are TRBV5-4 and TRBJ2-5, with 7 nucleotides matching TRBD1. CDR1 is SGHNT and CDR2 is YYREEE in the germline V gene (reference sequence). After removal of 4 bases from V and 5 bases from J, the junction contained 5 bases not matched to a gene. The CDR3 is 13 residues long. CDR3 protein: CASSPGQPETQYF. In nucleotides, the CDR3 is TGTGCCAGCAGCCCGGGACAGCCGGAGACCCAGTACTTC.

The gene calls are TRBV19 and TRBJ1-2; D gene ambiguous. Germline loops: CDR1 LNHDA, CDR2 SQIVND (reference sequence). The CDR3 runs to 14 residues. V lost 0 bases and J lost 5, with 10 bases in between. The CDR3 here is CASSIDGWKYGYTF. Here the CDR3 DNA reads TGTGCCAGTAGTATAGATGGGTGGAAATATGGCTACACCTTC. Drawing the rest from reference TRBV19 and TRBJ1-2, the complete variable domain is DGGITQSPKYLFRKEGQNVTLSCEQNLNHDAMYWYRQDPGQGLRLIYYSQIVNDFQKGDIAEGYSVSREKKESFPLTVTSAQKNPTAFYLCASSIDGWKYGYTFGSGTRLTVV.

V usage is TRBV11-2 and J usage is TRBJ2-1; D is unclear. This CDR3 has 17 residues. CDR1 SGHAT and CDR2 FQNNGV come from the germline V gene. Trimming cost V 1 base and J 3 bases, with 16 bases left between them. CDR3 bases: TGTGCCAGCAGCTTAGTCCCCTACCCTGGCAACTACAATGAGCAGTTCTTC. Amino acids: CASSLVPYPGNYNEQFF.

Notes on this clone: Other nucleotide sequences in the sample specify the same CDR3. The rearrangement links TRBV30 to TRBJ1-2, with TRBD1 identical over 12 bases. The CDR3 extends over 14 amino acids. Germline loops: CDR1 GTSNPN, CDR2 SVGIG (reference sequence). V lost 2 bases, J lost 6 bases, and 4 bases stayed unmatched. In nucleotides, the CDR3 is TGTGCCTGGAGTCCGGGACAGGGGGCAGATGGCTACACCTTC. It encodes CAWSPGQGADGYTF.

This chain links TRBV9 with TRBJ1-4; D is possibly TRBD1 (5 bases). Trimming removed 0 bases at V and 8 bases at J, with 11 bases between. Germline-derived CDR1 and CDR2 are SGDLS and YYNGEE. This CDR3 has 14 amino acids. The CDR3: CASSVGGRDEKLFF. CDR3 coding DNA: TGTGCCAGCAGCGTAGGAGGGAGGGACGAAAAACTGTTTTTT.

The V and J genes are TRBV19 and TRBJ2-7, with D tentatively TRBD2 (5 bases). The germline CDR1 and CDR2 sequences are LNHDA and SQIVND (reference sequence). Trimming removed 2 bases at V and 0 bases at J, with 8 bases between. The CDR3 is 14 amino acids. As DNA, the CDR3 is TGTGCCAGTAGTATATTCCGGGGCTCCTACGAGCAGTACTTC. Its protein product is CASSIFRGSYEQYF.

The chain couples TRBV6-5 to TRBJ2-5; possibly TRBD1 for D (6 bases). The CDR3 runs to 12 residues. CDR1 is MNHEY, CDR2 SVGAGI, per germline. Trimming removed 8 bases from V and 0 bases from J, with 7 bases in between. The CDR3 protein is CASQGYQETQYF. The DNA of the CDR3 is TGTGCCAGCCAGGGGTACCAAGAGACCCAGTACTTC.

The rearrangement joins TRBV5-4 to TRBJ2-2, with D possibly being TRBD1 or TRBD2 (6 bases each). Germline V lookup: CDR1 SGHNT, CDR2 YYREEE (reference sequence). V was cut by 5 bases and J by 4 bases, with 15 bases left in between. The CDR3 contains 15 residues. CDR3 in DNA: TGTGCCAGCAGTTACCTTGGGGGGCCCACCGGGGAGCTGTTTTTT. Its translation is CASSYLGGPTGELFF.

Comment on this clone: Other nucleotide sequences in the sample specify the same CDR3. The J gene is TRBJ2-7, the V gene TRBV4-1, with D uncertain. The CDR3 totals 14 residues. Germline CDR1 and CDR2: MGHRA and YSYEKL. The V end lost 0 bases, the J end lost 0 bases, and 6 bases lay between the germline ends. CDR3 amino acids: CASSQDPGSYEQYF. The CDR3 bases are TGCGCCAGCAGCCAAGATCCGGGCTCCTACGAGCAGTACTTC.

The CDR3 is CASRDEGIRNEQFF. The CDR3 DNA reads as TGTGCCAGCAGAGACGAGGGGATACGAAATGAGCAGTTCTTC. The chain uses TRBV25-1 and TRBJ2-1, with D perhaps given as TRBD1 or TRBD2 (5 bases each). The CDR3 contains 14 residues. CDR1 and CDR2 from the germline V gene are MGHDK and SYGVNS. The V end was cut by 6 bases, the J end by 7 bases, with 16 bases between.

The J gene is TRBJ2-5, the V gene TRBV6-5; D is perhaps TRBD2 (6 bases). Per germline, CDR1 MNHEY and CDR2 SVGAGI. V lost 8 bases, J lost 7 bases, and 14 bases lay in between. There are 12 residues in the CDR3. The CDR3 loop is CASWDSPGTQYF. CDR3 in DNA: TGTGCCAGCTGGGACTCTCCGGGGACCCAGTACTTC.

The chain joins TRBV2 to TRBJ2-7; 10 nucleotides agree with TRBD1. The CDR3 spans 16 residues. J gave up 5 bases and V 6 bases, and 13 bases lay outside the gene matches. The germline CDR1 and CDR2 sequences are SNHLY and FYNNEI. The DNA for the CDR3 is TGTGCCAGCAGCGGAGGGGCCGGGACAGGGGACCACGAGCAGTACTTC. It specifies CASSGGAGTGDHEQYF.

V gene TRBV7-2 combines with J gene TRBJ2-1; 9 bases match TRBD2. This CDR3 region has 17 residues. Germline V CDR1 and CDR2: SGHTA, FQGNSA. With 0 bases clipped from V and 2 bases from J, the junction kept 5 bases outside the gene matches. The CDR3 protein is CASSLALSGSTYNEQFF. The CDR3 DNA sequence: TGTGCCAGCAGCTTAGCGCTTAGCGGGAGCACCTACAATGAGCAGTTCTTC.

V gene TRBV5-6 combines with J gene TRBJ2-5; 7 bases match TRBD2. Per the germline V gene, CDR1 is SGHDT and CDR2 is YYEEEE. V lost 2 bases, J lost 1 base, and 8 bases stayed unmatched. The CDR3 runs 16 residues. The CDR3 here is CASSFWFSGFQETQYF. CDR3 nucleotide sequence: TGTGCCAGCAGCTTTTGGTTTAGCGGGTTCCAAGAGACCCAGTACTTC.